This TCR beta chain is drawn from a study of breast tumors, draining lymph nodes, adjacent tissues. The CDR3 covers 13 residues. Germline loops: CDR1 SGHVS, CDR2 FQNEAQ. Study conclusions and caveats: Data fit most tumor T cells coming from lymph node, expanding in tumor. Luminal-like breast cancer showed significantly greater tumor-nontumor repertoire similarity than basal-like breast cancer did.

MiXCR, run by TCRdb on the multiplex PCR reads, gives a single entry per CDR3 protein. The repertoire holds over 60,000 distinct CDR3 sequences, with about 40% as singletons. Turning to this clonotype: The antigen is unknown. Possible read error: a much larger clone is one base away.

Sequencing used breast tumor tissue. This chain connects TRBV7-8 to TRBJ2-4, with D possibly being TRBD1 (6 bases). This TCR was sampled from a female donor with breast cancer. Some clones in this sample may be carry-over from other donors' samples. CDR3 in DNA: TGTGCCAGCTCAGGGGCGACCAAAAGCATTCAGTACTTC. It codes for CASSGATKSIQYF. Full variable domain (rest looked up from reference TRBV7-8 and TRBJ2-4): GAGVSQSPRYKVAKRGQDVALRCDPISGHVSLFWYQQALGQGPEFLTYFQNEAQLDKSGLPSDRFFAERPEGSVSTLKIQRTQQEDSAVYLCASSGATKSIQYFGAGTRLSVL.